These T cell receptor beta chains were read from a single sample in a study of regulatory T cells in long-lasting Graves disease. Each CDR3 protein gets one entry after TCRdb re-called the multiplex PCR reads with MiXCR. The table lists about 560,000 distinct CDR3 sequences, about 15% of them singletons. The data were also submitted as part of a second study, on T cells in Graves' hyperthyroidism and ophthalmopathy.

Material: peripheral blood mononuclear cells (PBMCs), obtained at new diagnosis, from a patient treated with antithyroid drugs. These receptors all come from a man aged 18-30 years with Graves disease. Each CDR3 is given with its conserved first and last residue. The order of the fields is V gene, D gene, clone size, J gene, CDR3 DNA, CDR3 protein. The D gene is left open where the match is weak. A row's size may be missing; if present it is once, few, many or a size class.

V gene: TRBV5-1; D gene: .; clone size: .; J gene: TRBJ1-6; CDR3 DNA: TGCGCCAGCAGCCCGGGGCCAGGGTATAATTCACCCCTCCACTTT; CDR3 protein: CASSPGPGYNSPLHF
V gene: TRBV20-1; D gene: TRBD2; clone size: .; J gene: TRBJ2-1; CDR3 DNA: TGCAGTGCTAGATTCCTAGCGGGAGAGGATGAGCAGTTCTTC; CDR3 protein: CSARFLAGEDEQFF
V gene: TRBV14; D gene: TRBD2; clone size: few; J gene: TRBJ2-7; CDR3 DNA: TGTGCCAGCAGCCCCCCTAGGACTAGCGGTAACTACGAGCAGTACTTC; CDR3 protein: CASSPPRTSGNYEQYF
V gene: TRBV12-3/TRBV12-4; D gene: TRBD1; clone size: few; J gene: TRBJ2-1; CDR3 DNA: TGTGCCAGCAGTGACTCCGAGACAGGGTACAATGAGCAGTTCTTC; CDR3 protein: CASSDSETGYNEQFF
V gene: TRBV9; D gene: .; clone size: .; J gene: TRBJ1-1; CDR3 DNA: TGTGCCAGCGAGGGGTTTGGGGGTTCACTCATCTTT; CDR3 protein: CASEGFGGSLIF
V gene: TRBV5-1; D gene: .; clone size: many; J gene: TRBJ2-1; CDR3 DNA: TGCGCCAGCAGCTTGAACGGGCCCCCGACCTACAATGAGCAGTTCTTC; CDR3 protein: CASSLNGPPTYNEQFF
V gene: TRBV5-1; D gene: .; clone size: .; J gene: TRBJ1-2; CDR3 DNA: TGCGCCAGCAGCTTTGAATCGTATGGCTACACCTTC; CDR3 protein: CASSFESYGYTF
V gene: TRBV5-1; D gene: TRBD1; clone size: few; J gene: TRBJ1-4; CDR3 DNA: TGCGCCAGCAGCATGACAGGGGGCCAAAATGAAAAACTGTTTTTT; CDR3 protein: CASSMTGGQNEKLFF
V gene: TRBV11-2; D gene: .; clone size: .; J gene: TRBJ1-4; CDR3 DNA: TGTGCCAGCAGCCCCGGGAGGGGCTGGGATGAAAAACTGTTTTTT; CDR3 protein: CASSPGRGWDEKLFF
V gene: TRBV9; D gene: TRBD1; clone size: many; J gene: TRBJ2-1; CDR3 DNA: TGTGCCAGCAGCGGACGGGACAGCCATAGCTCCTACAATGAGCAGTTCTTC; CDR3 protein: CASSGRDSHSSYNEQFF
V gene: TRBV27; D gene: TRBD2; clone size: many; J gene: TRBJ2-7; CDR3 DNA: TGTGCCAGCAGCAACCTAGCGGAGGGCCTCCCTGACGAGCAGTACTTC; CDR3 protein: CASSNLAEGLPDEQYF
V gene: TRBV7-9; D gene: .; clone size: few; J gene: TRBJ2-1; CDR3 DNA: TGTGCCAGCAGCCCGGGACTTTCAGATGAGCAGTTCTTC; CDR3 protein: CASSPGLSDEQFF
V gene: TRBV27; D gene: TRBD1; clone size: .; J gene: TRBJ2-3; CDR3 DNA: TGTGCCAGCAGAAAGAGGACAGGGGGCACAGATACGCAGTATTTT; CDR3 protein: CASRKRTGGTDTQYF
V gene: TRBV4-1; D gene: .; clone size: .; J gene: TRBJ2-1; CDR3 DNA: TGCGCCAGCAGCCCAGAGCATTCCCCGGCCAATGAGCAGTTCTTC; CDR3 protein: CASSPEHSPANEQFF
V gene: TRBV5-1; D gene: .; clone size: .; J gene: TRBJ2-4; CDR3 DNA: TGTGCCAGCAGCCAAGATGGGACCGCCGGGAACATTCAGTACTTC; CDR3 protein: CASSQDGTAGNIQYF
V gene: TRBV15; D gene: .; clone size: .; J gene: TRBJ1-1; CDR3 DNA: TGTGCCACCAGCTCCCCGGCCGGTAACACTGAAGCTTTCTTT; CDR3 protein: CATSSPAGNTEAFF
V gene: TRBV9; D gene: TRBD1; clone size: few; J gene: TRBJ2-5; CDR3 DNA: TGTGCCAGCAGCTACGCCGGGACAGCCAATCCTCCAGAGACCCAGTACTTC; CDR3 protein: CASSYAGTANPPETQYF
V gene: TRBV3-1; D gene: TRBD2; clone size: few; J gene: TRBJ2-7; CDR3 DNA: TGTGCCAGCAGCCAAGAGGTAGTAGCGGGCCCTGGCGAGCAGTACTTC; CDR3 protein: CASSQEVVAGPGEQYF
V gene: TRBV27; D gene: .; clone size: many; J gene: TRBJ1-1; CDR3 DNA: TGTGCCAGCAGTTTATCGATGGGGCGCGGTGGTTTTGTCACTGAAGCTTTCTTT; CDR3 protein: CASSLSMGRGGFVTEAFF
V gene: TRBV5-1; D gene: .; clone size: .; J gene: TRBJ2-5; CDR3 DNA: TGCGCCAGCAGCTTAGGCCGGCGGGGACAAGAGACCCAGTACTTC; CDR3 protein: CASSLGRRGQETQYF
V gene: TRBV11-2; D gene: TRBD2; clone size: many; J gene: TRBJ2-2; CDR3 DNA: TGTGCCAGCAGCCCACTAGCGGGAGAAGTCTCCGCCGGGGAGCTGTTTTTT; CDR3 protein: CASSPLAGEVSAGELFF
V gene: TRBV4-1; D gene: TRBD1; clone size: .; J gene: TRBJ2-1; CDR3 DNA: TGCGCCAGCAGCCCGGCCGCAGGGGGCAGGGGCTACAATGAGCAGTTCTTC; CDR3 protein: CASSPAAGGRGYNEQFF
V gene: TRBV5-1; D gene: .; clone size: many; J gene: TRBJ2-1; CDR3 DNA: TGCGCCAGCAGCTTGAATTGGGCGTCGTACAATGAGCAGTTCTTC; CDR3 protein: CASSLNWASYNEQFF
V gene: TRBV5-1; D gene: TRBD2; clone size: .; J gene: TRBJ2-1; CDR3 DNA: TGCGCCAGCAGCCCCCCGGGACTAGAGAAAACCTACAATGAGCAGTTCTTC; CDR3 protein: CASSPPGLEKTYNEQFF
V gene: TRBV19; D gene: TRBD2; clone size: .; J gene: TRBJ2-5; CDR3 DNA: TGTGCCAGTAGTGTGACTAGCGGGAGTGATCAAGAGACCCAGTACTTC; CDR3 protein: CASSVTSGSDQETQYF
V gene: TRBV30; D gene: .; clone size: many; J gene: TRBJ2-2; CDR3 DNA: TGTGCCTGGGATGGCGTCACCACCGGGGAGCTGTTTTTT; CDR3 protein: CAWDGVTTGELFF
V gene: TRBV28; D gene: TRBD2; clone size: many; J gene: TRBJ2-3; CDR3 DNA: TGTGCCAGCAGTCGTGACCGGGACTACCAACCCGTGCAGTATTTT; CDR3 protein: CASSRDRDYQPVQYF
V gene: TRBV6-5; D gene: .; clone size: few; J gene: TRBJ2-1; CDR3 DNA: TGTGCCAGCAGTTACTCTGTCGGGTACAATGAGCAGTTCTTC; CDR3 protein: CASSYSVGYNEQFF
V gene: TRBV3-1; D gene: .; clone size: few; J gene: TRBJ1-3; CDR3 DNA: TGTGCCAGCAGCCAGTGGAAGCGGGGAGGCGGAAACACCATATATTTT; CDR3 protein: CASSQWKRGGGNTIYF
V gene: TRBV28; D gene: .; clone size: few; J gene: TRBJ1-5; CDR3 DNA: TGTGCCAGCAGTTCCCCGTTTCAGCCCCAGCATTTT; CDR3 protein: CASSSPFQPQHF
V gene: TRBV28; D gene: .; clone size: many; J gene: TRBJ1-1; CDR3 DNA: TGTGCCATCGGGCGGGGTGGTTCGAGGAACACTGAAGCTTTCTTT; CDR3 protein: CAIGRGGSRNTEAFF
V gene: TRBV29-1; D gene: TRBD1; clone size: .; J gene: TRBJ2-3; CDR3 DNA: TGCAGCGTTCCGACAGGGTCCGTCCCAGATACGCAGTATTTT; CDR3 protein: CSVPTGSVPDTQYF
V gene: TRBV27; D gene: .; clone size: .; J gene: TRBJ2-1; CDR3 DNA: TGTGCCATCTCATCCCAAGGGAATGAGCAGTTCTTC; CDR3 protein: CAISSQGNEQFF
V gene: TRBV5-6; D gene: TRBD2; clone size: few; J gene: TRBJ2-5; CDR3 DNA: TGTGCCAGCGCCTGGGGGGGGACCCAGTACTTC; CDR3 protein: CASAWGGTQYF
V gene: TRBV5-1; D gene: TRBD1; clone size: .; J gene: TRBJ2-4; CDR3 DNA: TGCGCCAGCAGCACTCCGGGACAGGGAAGGAACATTCAGTACTTC; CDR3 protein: CASSTPGQGRNIQYF
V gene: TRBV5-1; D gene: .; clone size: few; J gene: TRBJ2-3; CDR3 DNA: TGCGCCAGCAGCTTGACAGGGTTGGTCACAGATACGCAGTATTTT; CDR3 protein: CASSLTGLVTDTQYF
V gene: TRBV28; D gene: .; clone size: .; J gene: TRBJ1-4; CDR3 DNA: TGTGCCAGCACCTCGGCCCAAAGGGAAAAACTGTTTTTT; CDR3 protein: CASTSAQREKLFF
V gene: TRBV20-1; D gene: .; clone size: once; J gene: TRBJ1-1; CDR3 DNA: TGCAGTGCTAGAGATACCAGGAACACTGAAGCTCTCTTT; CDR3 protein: CSARDTRNTEALF
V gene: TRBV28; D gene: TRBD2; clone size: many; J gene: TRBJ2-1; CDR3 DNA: TGTGCCAGCAGTTTTCCCCTAGCGGGAGGGAGCTCCTACAATGAGCAGTTCTTC; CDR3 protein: CASSFPLAGGSSYNEQFF
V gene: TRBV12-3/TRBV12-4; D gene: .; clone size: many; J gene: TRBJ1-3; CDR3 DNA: TGTGCCAGCAGTTTAGGAGGAAACACCATATATTTT; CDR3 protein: CASSLGGNTIYF
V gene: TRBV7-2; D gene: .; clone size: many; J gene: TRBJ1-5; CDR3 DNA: TGTGCCAGCAGACTGACAGCGCTTAGCAATCAGCCCCAGCATTTT; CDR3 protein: CASRLTALSNQPQHF
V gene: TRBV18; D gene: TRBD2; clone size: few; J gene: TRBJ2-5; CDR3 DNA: TGTGCCAGCTCAAAAGCGGGGTACCAAGAGACCCAGTACTTC; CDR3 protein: CASSKAGYQETQYF
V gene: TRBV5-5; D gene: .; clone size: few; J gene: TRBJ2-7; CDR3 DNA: TGTGCCAGCAGCGAGGCGGCTAGCGAGGTGTACGAGCAGTACTTC; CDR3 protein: CASSEAASEVYEQYF
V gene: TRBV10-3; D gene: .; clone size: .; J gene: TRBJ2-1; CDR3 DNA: TGTGCCATCGGGGCCTTAAGGCCCTACAATGAGCAGTTCTTC; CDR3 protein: CAIGALRPYNEQFF
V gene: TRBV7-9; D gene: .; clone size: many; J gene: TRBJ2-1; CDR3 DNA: TGTGCCAGCAGCCCCGCAGACAGAACGTCCGGGGAGCAGTTCTTC; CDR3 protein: CASSPADRTSGEQFF
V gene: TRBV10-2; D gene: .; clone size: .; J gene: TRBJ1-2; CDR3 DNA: TGCGCCAGCAGCCCCGTATGGGAGGGCTACACCTTC; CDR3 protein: CASSPVWEGYTF
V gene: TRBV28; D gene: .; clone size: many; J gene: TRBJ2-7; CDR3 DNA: TGTGCCAGCAGTTCCCCAGCGCTCAAGTATTTTGGGCAGTACTTC; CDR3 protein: CASSSPALKYFGQYF
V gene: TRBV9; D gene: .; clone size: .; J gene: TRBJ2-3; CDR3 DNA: TGTGCCAGCAGCCTCACCGACAGGATAAGCACAGATACGCAGTATTTT; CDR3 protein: CASSLTDRISTDTQYF
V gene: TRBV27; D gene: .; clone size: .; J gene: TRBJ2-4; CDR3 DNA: TGTGCCAGCAGTTTAAGCAGGATAGCCAAAAACATTCAGTACTTC; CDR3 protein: CASSLSRIAKNIQYF
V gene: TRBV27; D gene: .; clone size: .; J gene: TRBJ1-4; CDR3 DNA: TGTGCCAGCAGTGATGGACCTACCTGGGTTGAAAAACTGTTTTTT; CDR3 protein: CASSDGPTWVEKLFF
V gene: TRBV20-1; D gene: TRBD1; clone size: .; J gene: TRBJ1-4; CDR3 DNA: TGCAGTGCAGGACAGGGTGGGCCTAAAACTAATGAAAAACTGTTTTTT; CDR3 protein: CSAGQGGPKTNEKLFF
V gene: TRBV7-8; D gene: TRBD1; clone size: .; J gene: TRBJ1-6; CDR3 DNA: TGTGCCAGCAGTTTAGGTACCCGGGACCGGACAGGCCTCCACTTT; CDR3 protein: CASSLGTRDRTGLHF